This TCR beta chain appears in the sequencing data of a study of T cells in Graves' hyperthyroidism and ophthalmopathy. The ends lost 3 bases at V and 2 bases at J; junction bases unmatched: 10. This CDR3 contains 16 residues. Germline-derived CDR1 and CDR2 are MNHEY and SMNVEV (reference sequence). Many counts were recorded for this clonotype. Amplified TCR beta CDR3 regions came from RNA transcripts. During a first-round RT-PCR of the TCR CDR3, the HTBI primer set was used. TCRdb reprocessed the multiplex PCR reads via MiXCR and lists one record per CDR3 protein. The sample shows 300,000 to 450,000 distinct CDR3 sequences, approximately 15% of them seen only once.

The J gene is TRBJ2-7, the V gene TRBV27, with 7 bases that match TRBD1. The specimen sequenced was blood. The TCR originated in a man younger than 45 with Graves' hyperthyroidism that later progressed to Graves' ophthalmopathy. The CDR3 nucleotides are TGTGCCAGCAGTTTGGCCATGGGGGACAGCCCCTACGAGCAGTACTTC. Amino acid sequence: CASSLAMGDSPYEQYF.